This T cell receptor (beta chain) appears in the sequencing data of a study of OX40 agonist ivuxolimab in advanced cancers. Study overall: Cancers in dose escalation were hepatocellular, melanoma, renal cell and head and neck. Study-wide points: On average, CD8+ T cells showed a greater number of expanded clones than CD4+.

With respect to this clone: Its target is unknown.

Deletions cut 4 bases from V and 1 base from J, with 8 bases between. Germline assignment: CDR1 LNHDA and CDR2 SQIVND (reference sequence). The CDR3 runs to 15 residues. Clones were read by immunoSEQ multiplex PCR, and TCRdb kept only the in-frame ones, dropping some. In the table there are about 34,000 clones, around 83% of which are singletons. The chain is built from TRBV19 and TRBJ2-6, with D uncertain. The specimen comprised CD4+ or CD8+ T cells sorted from blood, sampled in a trial of the OX40 agonist ivuxolimab. The TCR comes from an adult with an advanced solid tumor such as melanoma, head and neck, liver or kidney cancer. CDR3 coding DNA: TGTGCCAGTAGTAGGGGTGCTTCTGGGGCCAACGTCCTGACTTTC. Translated, it gives CASSRGASGANVLTF.